The 11 T cell receptor beta chains below were found in one sample sequenced in a study of blood T cell repertoires in COVID-19. Some clones are missing from TCRdb's copy, which holds only in-frame ones; the method was immunoSEQ multiplex PCR. The repertoire consists of roughly 200,000 clones, with 80% to 90% occurring once and the leading ten covering approximately 10%. The sequenced sample consisted of peripheral blood. The source is a human donor with active or convalescent COVID-19. The donor label of this sample is uncertain.

V usage is TRBV12-3 or TRBV12-4 and J usage is TRBJ2-1, with D maybe TRBD2 (5 bases). CDR3 length: 12 amino acids. Trimming cost V 8 bases and J 11 bases, with 16 bases left between them. DNA for the CDR3: TGTGCCAGCGGCCTAGCCCAGACCAAGCAGTTCTTC. This codes for CASGLAQTKQFF.

V usage is TRBV6-6 and J usage is TRBJ2-4; D unclear. Trimming took 0 bases from V and 12 from J, leaving 9 bases between them. The CDR3 consists of 12 residues. Looked up from germline, CDR1 is MNHNY and CDR2 is SVGAGI (reference sequence). Here the CDR3 DNA reads TGTGCCAGCAGTTACTCGAACCAGGATCAGTACTTC. Amino acid sequence: CASSYSNQDQYF.

The chain couples TRBV5-6 to TRBJ2-5, with 7 bases identical to TRBD2. The CDR3 length is 15 residues. CDR1 is SGHDT and CDR2 is YYEEEE in the germline V gene. Trimming cost V 0 bases and J 4 bases; bases outside gene matches: 6. CDR3 residues: CASSLEMGTTETQYF. The CDR3 DNA reads TGTGCCAGCAGCTTGGAGATGGGGACTACAGAGACCCAGTACTTC. Combining the CDR3 with reference TRBV5-6 and TRBJ2-5 gives the whole variable domain DAGVTQSPTHLIKTRGQQVTLRCSPKSGHDTVSWYQQALGQGPQFIFQYYEEEERQRGNFPDRFSGHQFPNYSSELNVNALLLGDSALYLCASSLEMGTTETQYFGPGTRLLVL.

This clone turned up a few times. CDR3 in DNA: TGCGCCAGCAGCTTGGGACAGGGAGGAGATACGCAGTATTTT. Its protein is CASSLGQGGDTQYF. This sequence joins TRBV5-1 and TRBJ2-3, with D possibly being TRBD1 (7 bases). Germline-derived CDR1 and CDR2 are SGHRS and YFSETQ. Trimming stripped 0 bases from V and 5 bases from J, with 10 bases between. The CDR3 spans 14 residues.

This clone appeared a single time. The rearrangement joins TRBV28 to TRBJ1-2; 7 bases match TRBD1. V dropped 3 bases and J dropped 3; count of bases not matched to a gene: 10. Germline values: CDR1 MDHEN, CDR2 SYDVKM. The CDR3 is 16 residues long. The CDR3 coding sequence is TGTGCCAGCAGTTTGCTTCCGACAGGGCAAGACTATGGCTACACCTTC. Residues: CASSLLPTGQDYGYTF.

The rearrangement links TRBV6-5 to TRBJ1-5; no firm D call. The V end lost 0 bases, the J end lost 1 base, and 10 bases lay between the germline ends. In germline, CDR1 is MNHEY, CDR2 SVGAGI. The CDR3 has 16 residues. DNA of the CDR3: TGTGCCAGCAGTTACTCCGGGGTTCCCAGCAATCAGCCCCAGCATTTT. Translated: CASSYSGVPSNQPQHF.

V is TRBV4-1 and J is TRBJ2-3; 12 positions agree with TRBD2. Germline V gene lookup returns CDR1 MGHRA and CDR2 YSYEKL. V trimming: 2 bases; J trimming: 5 bases; junction bases outside the gene matches: 11. This CDR3 is built from 18 residues. This CDR3 is CASSQRRLTSGSIDTQYF. The CDR3 DNA follows: TGCGCCAGCAGCCAAAGGAGGTTGACTAGCGGGAGTATAGATACGCAGTATTTT.

The CDR3, as DNA: TGTGCCAGCAACCGGTGGGGCGACGATGAGCAGTTCTTC. This encodes CASNRWGDDEQFF. The chain recombines TRBV11-3 with TRBJ2-1; tentative D call: TRBD1 (5 bases). Per the germline V gene, CDR1 is SGHNT and CDR2 is YENEEA. This CDR3 spans 13 amino acids. V lost 7 bases and J lost 8, with 15 bases in between. The variable domain in full, completed from reference TRBV11-3 and TRBJ2-1, reads EAGVVQSPRYKIIEKKQPVAFWCNPISGHNTLYWYLQNLGQGPELLIRYENEEAVDDSQLPKDRFSAERLKGVDSTLKIQPAELGDSAVYLCASNRWGDDEQFFGPGTRLTVL.

J is TRBJ2-1 and V is TRBV3-1 (or the pseudogene TRBV3-2), with TRBD2 matching 8 bases. Trimming cost V 4 bases and J 7 bases; bases outside gene matches: 12. The CDR3 is 16 amino acids. Germline V gives CDR1 LGHDT, CDR2 YNNKEL (reference sequence). For the CDR3, the DNA is TGTGCCAGCAGCCCCCGGCGCGGGAGGCCGTGGAATGAGCAGTTCTTC. The encoded protein is CASSPRRGRPWNEQFF.

Only one count was recorded for this clone. V gene TRBV29-1 combines with J gene TRBJ2-7, with 7 nucleotides matching TRBD2. Losses at the gene ends were 7 bases for V and 4 bases for J; bases not matched to a gene: 13. Germline values: CDR1 SQVTM, CDR2 ANQGSEA. CDR3 size: 14 residues. CDR3 sequence: CSALGRGSRYEQYF. CDR3 nucleotide sequence: TGCAGCGCGTTGGGGCGGGGGAGTAGATACGAGCAGTACTTC.

The rearrangement uses TRBV4-2 and TRBJ2-3; tentatively, D is TRBD1 (5 bases). The CDR3 has 14 residues. Germline V gene lookup returns CDR1 LGHNA and CDR2 YNFKEQ. The germline V and J ends were trimmed by 5 bases and 2 bases, with 11 bases remaining between them. CDR3 in amino acids: CASSSTGSTDTQYF. The CDR3 DNA reads TGTGCCAGCAGCTCTACAGGATCCACAGATACGCAGTATTTT.